This entry lists 2 T cell receptor beta chains sequenced from one sample in a study of shared clonotypes between healthy human individuals. TCRdb keeps only in-frame clones here, not all; method: immunoSEQ multiplex PCR. The table has about 1 million clones, about 80% seen once. Sequenced sample: memory CD4+ T cells sorted from blood. Stated subset: CD45RA-negative fraction. All receptors come from a man between 18 and 35 years old in good health.

The chain is built from TRBV27 and TRBJ2-4; D is possibly TRBD2 (5 bases). There are 13 residues in the CDR3. V lost 7 bases, J lost 8 bases, and 15 bases lay in between. Germline V gives CDR1 MNHEY, CDR2 SMNVEV (reference sequence). CDR3 nucleotide sequence: TGTGCCAGCACCCCGACGGGGAGCCACATTCAGTACTTC. This encodes CASTPTGSHIQYF.

The chain has TRBV7-2 and TRBJ1-4; D unresolved. The CDR3 contains 14 residues. Trimming took off 5 bases at V and 5 bases at J, with 12 bases between the two ends. Germline CDR1 SGHTA, CDR2 FQGNSA. The CDR3 sequence is CASSVSLGNEKLFF. CDR3 bases: TGTGCCAGCAGCGTGAGTTTAGGGAATGAAAAACTGTTTTTT. Based on the CDR3 plus reference TRBV7-2 and TRBJ1-4, the full variable domain is GAGVSQSPSNKVTEKGKDVELRCDPISGHTALYWYRQSLGQGLEFLIYFQGNSAPDKSGLPSDRFSAERTGGSVSTLTIQRTQQEDSAVYLCASSVSLGNEKLFFGSGTQLSVL.